This TCR beta chain was recovered during a study of T-cell memory formation after mild COVID-19. The study, taken as a whole, reports: Among contracting clones, CD4+ were mainly CM/EM and CD8+ enriched in EMRA.

TCRdb redid the calling of the 5' RACE reads with MiXCR, one entry per CDR3 protein. Of 70,000 to 95,000 distinct CDR3 sequences listed, roughly 13% are singletons. V gave up 5 bases and J gave up 5 bases; unmatched junction bases: 6. The CDR3 is made up of 15 amino acids. There are a few counts of this clonotype. Antigen unknown. The sequence derives from a man younger than 35 who had mild COVID-19 (a few samples of this study predate the infection). Cell type and time point are not known. This sequence joins TRBV12-3 or TRBV12-4 and TRBJ1-2; 12 bases are shared with TRBD1. Sequencing used PBMCs or a T cell subset sorted from them (not recorded which). The CDR3 DNA reads TGTGCCAGCAGTCTCCCGGGACAGGGGGCATATGGCTACACCTTC. Protein sequence: CASSLPGQGAYGYTF.